These 8 T cell receptor beta chains share one sample of origin, sequenced in a study of early T cells in non-severe SARS-CoV-2 infection. In TCRdb, the 5' RACE reads were re-called with MiXCR into one record per CDR3 protein. This sample has tens of thousands of distinct CDR3 sequences; about 12% occur once, and the top ten carry roughly 15%. The source material was whole blood, sampled at baseline. The receptor source for this set is an adult who was a healthcare worker with PCR-confirmed SARS-CoV-2 infection or an uninfected control (not recorded which). The donor label of this sample is uncertain.

The V and J genes are TRBV10-3 and TRBJ1-2; D is ambiguous. V was clipped by 0 bases and J by 4 bases, with 3 bases between them. Germline CDR1 is ENHRY and CDR2 is SYGVKD. The CDR3 runs to 12 residues. The CDR3 DNA reads TGTGCCATCAGTGAGTCAAGCTATGGCTACACCTTC. Protein product: CAISESSYGYTF.

This clonotype was seen ten or more times. Written as DNA, the CDR3 is TGTGCCAGCAGCCTCACAGGGAGCTCCTACAATGAGCAGTTCTTC. This translates into CASSLTGSSYNEQFF. The genes are TRBV7-3 and TRBJ2-1; perhaps TRBD1 as D (6 bases). The V end was cut by 5 bases, the J end by 0 bases, with 11 bases between. Germline V gene data show CDR1 as SGHTA and CDR2 as FQGTGA. CDR3 length: 15 amino acids.

The table lists this clonotype with a few counts. V gene TRBV12-3 or TRBV12-4 combines with J gene TRBJ1-2; 7 nucleotides line up with TRBD1. V was pared by 2 bases and J by 7 bases, with 4 bases of the junction left unmatched. This CDR3 is built from 13 residues. CDR3 residues: CASSLTTGTGYTF. In DNA form, the CDR3 reads TGTGCCAGCAGTTTAACGACAGGGACTGGCTACACCTTC.

This clonotype came up many times. The chain employs TRBV19 and TRBJ1-5; perhaps TRBD1 as D (5 bases). The V and J ends lost 6 bases and 0 bases respectively, with 12 bases between them. Per germline, CDR1 LNHDA and CDR2 SQIVND (reference sequence). This CDR3 region has 15 residues. This CDR3 reads CASSQQRGSNQPQHF. The CDR3 nucleotides are TGTGCCAGTAGCCAGCAAAGGGGTAGCAATCAGCCCCAGCATTTT.

J is TRBJ2-5 and V is TRBV10-2; 9 bases are shared with TRBD2. The germline V gene has CDR1 WSHSY and CDR2 SAAADI. The junction had 9 bases not matched to a gene; V was cut back by 8 bases and J by 2 bases. The CDR3 covers 15 residues. CDR3 DNA: TGCGCCAGCCTTCGGGTAGCGGGGGTTCAAGAGACCCAGTACTTC. Protein product: CASLRVAGVQETQYF.

In its sample, this clonotype was seen many times. The chain combines TRBV29-1 with TRBJ2-3; D remains unclear. Germline assignment: CDR1 SQVTM and CDR2 ANQGSEA. V lost 0 bases and J lost 4, with 14 bases in between. The CDR3 consists of 15 residues. Written as DNA, the CDR3 is TGCAGCGTTGAAGATGTAGGTAGAGGCCCAGATACGCAGTATTTT. This encodes CSVEDVGRGPDTQYF.

Many counts were recorded for this clonotype. The rearrangement joins TRBV7-7 to TRBJ1-1; TRBD1 might be the D (6 bases). V was pared by 6 bases and J by 1 base, with 12 bases between. The CDR3 length is 14 residues. The germline V gene encodes CDR1 SSHAT and CDR2 FNYEAQ (reference sequence). The CDR3 is CASSYQGPNTEAFF. In nucleotides, the CDR3 is TGTGCCAGCAGTTATCAGGGGCCGAACACTGAAGCTTTCTTT.

The rearrangement joins TRBV29-1 to TRBJ2-3; 8 nucleotides match TRBD2. The CDR3 sequence is 13 residues long. Trimming took 7 bases from V and 4 from J; bases not matched to a gene: 7. Germline V gene data show CDR1 as SQVTM and CDR2 as ANQGSEA. CDR3 sequence: CSAGGGYSDTQYF. CDR3 sequence (DNA): TGCAGCGCCGGGGGGGGCTACTCAGATACGCAGTATTTT.